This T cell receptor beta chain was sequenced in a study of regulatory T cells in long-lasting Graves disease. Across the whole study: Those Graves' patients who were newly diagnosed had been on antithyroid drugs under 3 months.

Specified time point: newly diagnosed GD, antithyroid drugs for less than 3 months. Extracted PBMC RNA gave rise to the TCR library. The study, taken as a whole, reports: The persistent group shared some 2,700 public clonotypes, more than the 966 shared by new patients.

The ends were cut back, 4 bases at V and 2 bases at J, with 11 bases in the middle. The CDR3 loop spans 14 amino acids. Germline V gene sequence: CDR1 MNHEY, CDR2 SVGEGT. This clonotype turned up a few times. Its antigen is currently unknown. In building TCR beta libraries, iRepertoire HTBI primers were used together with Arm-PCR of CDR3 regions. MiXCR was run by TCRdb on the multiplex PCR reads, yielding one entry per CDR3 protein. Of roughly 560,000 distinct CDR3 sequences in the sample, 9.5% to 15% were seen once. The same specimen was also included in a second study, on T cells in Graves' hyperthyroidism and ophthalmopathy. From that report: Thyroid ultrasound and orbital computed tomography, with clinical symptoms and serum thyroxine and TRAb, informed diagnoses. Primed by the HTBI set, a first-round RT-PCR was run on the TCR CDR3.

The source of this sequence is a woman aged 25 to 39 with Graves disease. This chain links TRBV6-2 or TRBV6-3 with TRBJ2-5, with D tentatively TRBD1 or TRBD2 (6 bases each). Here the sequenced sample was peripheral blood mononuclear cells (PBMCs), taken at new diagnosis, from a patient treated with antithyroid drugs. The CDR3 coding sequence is TGTGCCAGCAGTTGGGGGGCAGCACAAGAGACCCAGTACTTC. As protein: CASSWGAAQETQYF.